This T cell receptor beta chain derives from a study of blood T cell repertoires in COVID-19. In the original workflow: It was from reference gene primer amplification that nucleated cell counts were estimated. Sequenced by immunoSEQ multiplex PCR; TCRdb stores in-frame clones only, minus some. The V and J calls and clone size were taken over from that table, and D and trimming were inferred from the DNA. The sample contains about 25,000 clones, 70% to 85% of which appear only once. The sample taken for sequencing was peripheral blood. This TCR derives from an elderly man with active or convalescent COVID-19.

This CDR3 reads CASSVGVGGTEAFF. In nucleotides, the CDR3 is TGTGCCAGCAGCGTAGGGGTCGGGGGCACTGAAGCTTTCTTT. The chain links TRBV9 to TRBJ1-1, with D maybe TRBD1 (5 bases). With 0 bases removed from V and 4 bases from J, the gap between germline ends came to 10 bases. The length of the CDR3 is 14 residues. Germline loops: CDR1 SGDLS, CDR2 YYNGEE. Drawing the rest from reference TRBV9 and TRBJ1-1, the complete variable domain is DSGVTQTPKHLITATGQRVTLRCSPRSGDLSVYWYQQSLDQGLQFLIQYYNGEERAKGNILERFSAQQFPDLHSELNLSSLELGDSALYFCASSVGVGGTEAFFGQGTRLTVV.